This entry features one TCR beta chain sequence. The data originate from a study of blood T cell repertoires in COVID-19. On the study more broadly: Some COVID-19 samples were acute and others convalescent; all came from the United States, Italy and Spain. Sources were T cells, B-cell-depleted T cells, or PBMCs; the material itself was cDNA or gDNA.

V trimming: 6 bases; J trimming: 9 bases; junction bases outside the gene matches: 5. CDR1 WNHNN and CDR2 SYGVQD come from the germline V gene (reference sequence). This CDR3 region has 13 residues. Authors' methods: Amplification of reference gene primers provided the estimated nucleated cell counts. TCRdb's table, derived via immunoSEQ multiplex PCR, lists solely in-frame clones and lacks some. The V and J calls and clone size come from that table; D and trimming were worked out from the DNA. The table has some 280,000 clones, about 91% seen once. V usage is TRBV10-1 and J usage is TRBJ2-2, with 9 bases fitting TRBD2. The sequencing sample was made of peripheral blood. This TCR was recovered from a woman aged 60-75 years with acute or convalescent COVID-19. The CDR3 DNA sequence: TGCGCCAGCAGAGGGACTAGCCCCCGGGAGCTGTTTTTT. This gives the protein CASRGTSPRELFF.